This is a list of T cell receptor beta chains from one sample in a study of CD8 T cells in ankylosing spondylitis. TCRdb reanalysed the 5' RACE reads using MiXCR and keeps one entry per CDR3 protein. The sample includes approximately 540,000 distinct CDR3 sequences, more than 9.5% of them seen just once. The sequencing sample was made of blood, either unsorted or a sorted T cell fraction (not recorded which). The receptor source for this set is a male donor with ankylosing spondylitis. Each CDR3 is given with its conserved first and last residue. Only some rows state a clone size, as once, few, many or a class for expanded clones.

CDR3 protein: CASSARGVGYGYTF
clone size: NA
V gene: TRBV6-1

CDR3 protein: CASSTGLHTDTQYF
clone size: NA
V gene: TRBV7-8

CDR3 protein: CASSLAGQPFDGYTF
clone size: NA
V gene: TRBV7-2

CDR3 protein: CSARDGGGRSYNEQFF
clone size: NA
V gene: TRBV20-1

CDR3 protein: CAWTAVGSYNEQFF
clone size: few
V gene: TRBV30

CDR3 protein: CASSPGRLADTQYF
clone size: NA
V gene: TRBV6-1

CDR3 protein: CASSFAGQSTDTQYF
clone size: few
V gene: TRBV7-2

CDR3 protein: CSAGGGRAADTQYF
clone size: few
V gene: TRBV20-1

CDR3 protein: CASSPRDRGELGANVLTF
clone size: many
V gene: TRBV9

CDR3 protein: CAVGRRGSYNEQFF
clone size: many
V gene: TRBV24-1

CDR3 protein: CASSVYSNQPQHF
clone size: NA
V gene: TRBV2

CDR3 protein: CASSEEEPPARGYTF
clone size: NA
V gene: TRBV25-1

CDR3 protein: CASSVQGFHTEAFF
clone size: NA
V gene: TRBV5-1

CDR3 protein: CASSHRLKTEAFF
clone size: NA
V gene: TRBV3-1

CDR3 protein: CASSTEGQAVNTEAFF
clone size: many
V gene: TRBV5-1

CDR3 protein: CASSLTGENEQFF
clone size: many
V gene: TRBV7-9

CDR3 protein: CASSSSGTSGTSTDTQYF
clone size: many
V gene: TRBV5-1

CDR3 protein: CASSDPLRGGYNEQFF
clone size: few
V gene: TRBV10-2

CDR3 protein: CASTGDRDTGELFF
clone size: few
V gene: TRBV19

CDR3 protein: CSVGDGLNQPQHF
clone size: many
V gene: TRBV29-1

CDR3 protein: CSASGGTETQYF
clone size: NA
V gene: TRBV20-1

CDR3 protein: CASSEYPFSSAGNEQFF
clone size: NA
V gene: TRBV25-1

CDR3 protein: CSAPVPRVGEKLFF
clone size: few
V gene: TRBV20-1

CDR3 protein: CAISESTSGRSYEQYF
clone size: many
V gene: TRBV10-3

CDR3 protein: CASTFEGVAEETQYF
clone size: NA
V gene: TRBV11-2

CDR3 protein: CASSQGTTTIKETQYF
clone size: NA
V gene: TRBV14

CDR3 protein: CASSATPGTSGTVDTQYF
clone size: many
V gene: TRBV10-2

CDR3 protein: CASSRAFPSTDTQYF
clone size: few
V gene: TRBV5-1

CDR3 protein: CSARDHGESNQPQHF
clone size: NA
V gene: TRBV20-1

CDR3 protein: CASSLAPKETQYF
clone size: many
V gene: TRBV5-6

CDR3 protein: CASSLEASGNTIYF
clone size: NA
V gene: TRBV5-1

CDR3 protein: CATSIDRGLKPQHF
clone size: many
V gene: TRBV15

CDR3 protein: CASSLDRGRDHTF
clone size: NA
V gene: TRBV11-2

CDR3 protein: CASSERGALLAKNIQYF
clone size: many
V gene: TRBV18

CDR3 protein: CSVDSQRASSYNEQFF
clone size: NA
V gene: TRBV29-1

CDR3 protein: CASSLATDRVEAFF
clone size: NA
V gene: TRBV11-2

CDR3 protein: CASSHLAVPHEQYF
clone size: NA
V gene: TRBV3-1

CDR3 protein: CASSALGGLYNEQFF
clone size: NA
V gene: TRBV9

CDR3 protein: CSGALNYEQYF
clone size: many
V gene: TRBV20-1

CDR3 protein: CASSFDGDQPQHF
clone size: many
V gene: TRBV5-1

CDR3 protein: CASSFLGDSSPLHF
clone size: few
V gene: TRBV11-2

CDR3 protein: CSARDGTNEKLFF
clone size: few
V gene: TRBV20-1

CDR3 protein: CASSSHHSGNTEAFF
clone size: many
V gene: TRBV21-1

CDR3 protein: CASSPTGTGELFF
clone size: many
V gene: TRBV18

CDR3 protein: CRTSGGGYGYTF
clone size: NA
V gene: TRBV20-1

CDR3 protein: CASSSGPRGDQPQHF
clone size: NA
V gene: TRBV6-5

CDR3 protein: CATSQNTGELFF
clone size: NA
V gene: TRBV24-1

CDR3 protein: CASSLNPRVPHHEQYF
clone size: NA
V gene: TRBV27

CDR3 protein: CSARRLGGEDEKLFF
clone size: many
V gene: TRBV20-1

CDR3 protein: CSARGAAEGYTF
clone size: NA
V gene: TRBV20-1

CDR3 protein: CASSLGLAPVNEQFF
clone size: NA
V gene: TRBV5-8

CDR3 protein: CASSLLGSSYNEQFF
clone size: many
V gene: TRBV7-2

CDR3 protein: CSAPTGVPLYNEQFF
clone size: NA
V gene: TRBV20-1

CDR3 protein: CSAGGVVSGTNEKLFF
clone size: many
V gene: TRBV20-1